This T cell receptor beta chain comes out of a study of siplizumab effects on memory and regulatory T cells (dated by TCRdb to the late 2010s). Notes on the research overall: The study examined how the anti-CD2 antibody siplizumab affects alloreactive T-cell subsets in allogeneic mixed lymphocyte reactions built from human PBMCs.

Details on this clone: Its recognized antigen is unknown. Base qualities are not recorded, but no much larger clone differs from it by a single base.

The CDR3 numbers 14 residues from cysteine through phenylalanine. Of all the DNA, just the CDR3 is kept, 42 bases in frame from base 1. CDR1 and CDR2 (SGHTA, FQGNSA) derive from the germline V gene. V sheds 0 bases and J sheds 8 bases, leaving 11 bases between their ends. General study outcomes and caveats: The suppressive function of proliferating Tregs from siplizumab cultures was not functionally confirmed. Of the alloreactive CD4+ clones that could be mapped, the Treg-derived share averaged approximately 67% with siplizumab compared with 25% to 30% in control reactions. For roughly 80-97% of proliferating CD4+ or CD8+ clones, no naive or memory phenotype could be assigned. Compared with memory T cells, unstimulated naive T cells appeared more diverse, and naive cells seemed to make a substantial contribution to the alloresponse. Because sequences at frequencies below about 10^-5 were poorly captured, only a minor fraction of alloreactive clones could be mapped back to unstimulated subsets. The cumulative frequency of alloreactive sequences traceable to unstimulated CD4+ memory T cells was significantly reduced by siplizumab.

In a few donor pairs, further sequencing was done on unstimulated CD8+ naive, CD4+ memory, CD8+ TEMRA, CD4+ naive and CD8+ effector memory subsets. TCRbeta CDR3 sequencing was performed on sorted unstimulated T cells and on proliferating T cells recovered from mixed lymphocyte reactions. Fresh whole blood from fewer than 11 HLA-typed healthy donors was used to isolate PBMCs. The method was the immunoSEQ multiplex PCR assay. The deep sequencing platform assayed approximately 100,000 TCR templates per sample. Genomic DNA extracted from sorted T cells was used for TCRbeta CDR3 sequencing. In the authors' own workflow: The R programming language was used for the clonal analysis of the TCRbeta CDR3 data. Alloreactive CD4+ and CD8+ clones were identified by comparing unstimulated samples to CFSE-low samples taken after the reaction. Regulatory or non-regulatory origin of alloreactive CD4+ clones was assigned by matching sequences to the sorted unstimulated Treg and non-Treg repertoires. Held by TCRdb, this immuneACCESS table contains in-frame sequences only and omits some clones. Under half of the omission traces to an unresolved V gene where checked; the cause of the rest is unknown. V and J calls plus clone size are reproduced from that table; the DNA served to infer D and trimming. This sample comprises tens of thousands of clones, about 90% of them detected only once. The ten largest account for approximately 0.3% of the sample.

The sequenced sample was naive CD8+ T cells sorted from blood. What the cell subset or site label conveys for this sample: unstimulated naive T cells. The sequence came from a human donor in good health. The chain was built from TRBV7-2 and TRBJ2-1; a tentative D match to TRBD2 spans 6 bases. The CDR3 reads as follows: CASSLAGGIDEQFF. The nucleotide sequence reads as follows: TGTGCCAGCAGCTTAGCGGGGGGAATCGATGAGCAGTTCTTC.